This T cell receptor (beta chain) was identified in a study of blood T cell repertoires in COVID-19. Background on the study: Samples of COVID-19 (acute and convalescent) were obtained from the United States, Italy and Spain. Sources were T cells, B-cell-depleted T cells, or PBMCs; the material itself was cDNA or gDNA.

The CDR3 contains 15 residues. V shed 4 bases and J 4 bases; nucleotides not matched to a gene: 8. The germline CDR1 and CDR2 sequences are SGHRS and YFSETQ. Assay used: immunoSEQ multiplex PCR; TCRdb lists only in-frame clones, some missing. The sample comprises approximately 230,000 clones, 70% to 85% of which are singletons, and around 4.1% rests with the top ten. The TCR sequence derives from a middle-aged woman with active or convalescent COVID-19. Sample: peripheral blood. The V call is TRBV5-1, the J call TRBJ1-2; 9 nucleotides agree with TRBD1. CDR3 protein: CASSLGTGSSYGYTF. CDR3 DNA sequence: TGCGCCAGCAGCCTTGGGACAGGGAGCTCCTATGGCTACACCTTC.